This TCR beta chain was sequenced during a study of T cell repertoires in cytomegalovirus infection. The CDR3 covers 15 residues. Germline CDR1 is SGHVS and CDR2 is FNYEAQ. Trimming cost V 4 bases and J 5 bases; bases outside gene matches: 7. TCRdb independently ran MiXCR on the reads; one entry per CDR3 protein. The sample yields 80,000 or so distinct CDR3 sequences, approximately 39% seen once. This clonotype was seen more than once but under ten times. As yet, its antigen is unknown. The TCR comes from a human donor in good health (CMV status not recorded). Some clones in this sample may be carry-over from other donors' samples. The material sequenced was CD8+ T cells from cultured PBMCs, taken from culture after CMV antigen stimulation. The V gene is TRBV7-6, the J gene TRBJ2-1; TRBD2 aligns across 8 bases. The CDR3 region has the DNA TGTGCCAGCAGCTGGACGGGCGGGGGGAACAATGAGCAGTTCTTC. Translated, it gives CASSWTGGGNNEQFF. Together with reference TRBV7-6 and TRBJ2-1, the CDR3 gives the full variable domain: GAGVSQSPRYKVTKRGQDVALRCDPISGHVSLYWYRQALGQGPEFLTYFNYEAQQDKSGLPNDRFSAERPEGSISTLTIQRTEQRDSAMYRCASSWTGGGNNEQFFGPGTRLTVL.